This T cell receptor beta chain originates from a study of a mutant IDH1 vaccine in newly diagnosed glioma. Study context: Beginning 4-6 weeks after radiotherapy alone, or with temozolomide cycles, vaccination took place. Before enrollment, patients got radiotherapy alone, temozolomide alone, or mostly the combination.

Assay used: immunoSEQ multiplex PCR; TCRdb lists only in-frame clones, some missing. The sample records approximately 37,000 clones, approximately 86% being singletons. The time point: week 47, end of study. The vaccine gave 300 ug of a 20-mer mutant IDH1 peptide subcutaneously per dose. Patients in the study were vaccinated eight times, receiving shots in weeks 1, 3, 5, 7, 11, 15, 19 and 23. New astrocytomas of WHO grade 3 or 4 that were IDH1-mutant and ATRX-lost were found in the donors. In its sample, this clone is medium-sized. Antigen: not known. The input for sequencing was PBMCs, taken from a glioma patient whose treatment included an IDH1 peptide vaccine. This TCR derives from a man aged 18-30 years with glioma. Some clones in this sample may be carry-over from other donors' samples.

Here the CDR3 reads CASSQERGYEQYF. DNA of the CDR3: TGCGCCAGCAGCCAAGAGCGGGGCTACGAGCAGTACTTC. The genes are TRBV4-3 and TRBJ2-7, with D perhaps TRBD2 (6 bases). V lost 0 bases and J 3 bases, leaving 6 bases between the germline ends. Germline CDR1 LGHNA, CDR2 YSLEER. The CDR3 sequence is 13 residues long.